This note documents a single T cell receptor beta chain sequence. The antigen is undetermined. The data derive from a study of shared clonotypes between healthy human individuals. Overall study: CD4 naive and CD4 memory each took three plates per donor, while CD8 naive took two and CD8 memory one.

The V end was cut by 0 bases, the J end by 3 bases, with 10 bases between. The CDR3 covers 14 residues. Germline CDR1 reads SGHNT; CDR2 reads YYREEE (reference sequence). The donors were adults (healthy and HIV-negative) with no recent acute infections or vaccinations. The study's findings and limits: Among donors, clonotype sharing was expected to be affected by sequencing depth.

Samples underwent the assay at deep level. TCRdb keeps only in-frame clones here, not all; method: immunoSEQ multiplex PCR. This table has under 1,100,000 clones, about 75% appearing once. The chain is built from TRBV5-4 and TRBJ2-7; no clear D gene. This receptor was obtained from a man between 18 and 29 years old in good health. The sample taken for sequencing was memory CD4+ T cells sorted from blood. Subset here: CD45RA-negative fraction. The CDR3 bases are TGTGCCAGCAGCTTGGGGCAGGTGGGCTACGAGCAGTACTTC. Its protein product is CASSLGQVGYEQYF.